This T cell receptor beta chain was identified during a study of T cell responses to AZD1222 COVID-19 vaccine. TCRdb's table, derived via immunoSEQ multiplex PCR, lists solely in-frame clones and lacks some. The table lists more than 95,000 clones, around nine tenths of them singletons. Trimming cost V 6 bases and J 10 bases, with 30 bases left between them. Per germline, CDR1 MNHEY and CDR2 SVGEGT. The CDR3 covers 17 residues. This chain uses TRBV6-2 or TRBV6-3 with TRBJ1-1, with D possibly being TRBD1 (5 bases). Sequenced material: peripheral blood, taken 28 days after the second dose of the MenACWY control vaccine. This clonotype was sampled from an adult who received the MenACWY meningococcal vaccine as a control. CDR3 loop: CASSRPGTSIRESRAFF. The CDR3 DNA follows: TGTGCCAGCAGCCGTCCGGGCACCTCAATCAGGGAGAGTCGAGCTTTCTTT.